The text below deals with one T cell receptor (beta chain). Antigen unknown. Assay used: immunoSEQ multiplex PCR; TCRdb lists only in-frame clones, some missing. The sample lists a few million clones, over 85% seen once, with about 1.7% in the top ten. The data stem from a study of shared clonotypes between healthy human individuals. Study summary: Sampling drew on donors who were a couple of women and a few men aged 18 to 49.

Cells designated naive CD8 were CD45RO-negative and were positively selected for CCR7, with terminally differentiated effector memory CD45RA+ cells excluded. Germline lookup yields CDR1 MNHEY and CDR2 SMNVEV (reference sequence). The CDR3 extends over 14 amino acids. V was clipped by 3 bases and J by 5 bases, with 14 bases between them. Study conclusions and caveats: Among the subsets, naive ones generally showed larger estimated richness than memory ones.

The sample taken for sequencing was naive CD8+ T cells from PBMCs. The V and J genes are TRBV27 and TRBJ2-7; D is perhaps TRBD1 (5 bases). The origin of this receptor is a man aged 18 to 29 in good health. Some clones in this sample may be carry-over from other donors' samples. The CDR3 DNA reads TGTGCCAGCAGTTTTCAAGGGGCAATCCACGAGCAGTACTTC. Protein: CASSFQGAIHEQYF.